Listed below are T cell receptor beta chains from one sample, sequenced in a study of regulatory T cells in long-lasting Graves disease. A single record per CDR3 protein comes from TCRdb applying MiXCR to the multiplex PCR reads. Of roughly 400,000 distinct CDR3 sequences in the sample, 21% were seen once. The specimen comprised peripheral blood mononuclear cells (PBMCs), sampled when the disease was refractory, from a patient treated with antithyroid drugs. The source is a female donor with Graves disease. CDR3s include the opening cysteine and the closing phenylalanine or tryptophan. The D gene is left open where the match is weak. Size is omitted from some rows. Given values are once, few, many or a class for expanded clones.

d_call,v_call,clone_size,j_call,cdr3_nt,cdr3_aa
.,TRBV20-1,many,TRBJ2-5,TGCAGTGCTAGAGACGGGTCATTGACCCAGTACTTC,CSARDGSLTQYF
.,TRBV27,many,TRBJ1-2,TGTGCCAGCAGTTTATCCGGCGGTGTCGGCTATGGCTACACCTTC,CASSLSGGVGYGYTF
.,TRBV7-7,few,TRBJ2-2,TGTGCTAGCAGCAACGAAGTCGGGGAGCTGTTTTTT,CASSNEVGELFF
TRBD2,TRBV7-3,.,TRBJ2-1,TGTGCCAGCAGCTGGACTAGCGGAGAAAGTGATGAGCAGTTCTTC,CASSWTSGESDEQFF
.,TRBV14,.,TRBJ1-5,TGTGCCAGCAGCCAAGATCAGCCCCTTAGGGGCAATCAGCCCCAGCATTTT,CASSQDQPLRGNQPQHF
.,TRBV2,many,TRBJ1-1,TGTGCCAGCAGTGAAGAAAGCAGGACTGAAGCTTTCTTT,CASSEESRTEAFF
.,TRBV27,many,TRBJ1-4,TGTGCCAGCAGCTCGCCGGGAACTAATGAAAAACTGTTTTTT,CASSSPGTNEKLFF
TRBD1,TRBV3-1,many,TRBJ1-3,TGTGCCAGCAGCCAAGCAGGGGGGTTCGGAAACACCATATATTTT,CASSQAGGFGNTIYF
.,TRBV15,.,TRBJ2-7,TGTGCCACCAGCAGAGATCGGGGTGACTATCCACCCTACGAGCAGTACTTC,CATSRDRGDYPPYEQYF
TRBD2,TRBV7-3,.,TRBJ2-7,TGTGCCAGCAGCTCCACTAGCGGGAGTAAACACGAGCAGTGCTTC,CASSSTSGSKHEQCF
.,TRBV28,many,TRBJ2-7,TGTGCCAGCACCCTCCAAGGCGGGACACGTACCTACGAGCAGTACTTC,CASTLQGGTRTYEQYF
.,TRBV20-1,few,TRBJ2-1,TGCAGTGCTAGCGGGAGTTCCTACAATGAGCAGTTCTTC,CSASGSSYNEQFF
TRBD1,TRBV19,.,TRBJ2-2,TGTGCCAGTAGTCCCGTCGGACAGGGGATCAACACCGGGGAGCTGTTTTTT,CASSPVGQGINTGELFF
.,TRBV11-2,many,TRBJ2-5,TGTGCCAGCAGCCCAACCGGGACCCCCCCACAGACCCAGTACTTC,CASSPTGTPPQTQYF
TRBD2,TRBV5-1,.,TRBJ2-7,TGCGCCAGCAGCTTGGGATGGCGGGAGGGCCCCAACGAGCAGTACTTC,CASSLGWREGPNEQYF
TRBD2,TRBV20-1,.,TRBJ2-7,TGCAGTGCCAGGAGGGGGACTAGCGGATCCTACGAGCAGTACTTC,CSARRGTSGSYEQYF
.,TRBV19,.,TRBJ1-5,TGTGCCAGTAGTGTATTGGATCAGCCCCAGCATTTT,CASSVLDQPQHF
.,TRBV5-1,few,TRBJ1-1,TGCGCCAGCAGCTTGGTATTAGTTGGGAACACTGAAGCTTTCTTT,CASSLVLVGNTEAFF
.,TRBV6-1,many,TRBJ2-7,TGTGCCAGCAGTGAAGTTGGACAGACCTACGAGCAGTACTTC,CASSEVGQTYEQYF
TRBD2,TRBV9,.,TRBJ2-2,TGTGCCAGCAGCGTAGGGGGTAGCGGGGGAGGTCTAACCGGGGAGCTGTTTTTT,CASSVGGSGGGLTGELFF
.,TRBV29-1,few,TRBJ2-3,TGCAGCGTTGTGACTGACGACACAGATACGCAGTATTTT,CSVVTDDTDTQYF
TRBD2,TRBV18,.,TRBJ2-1,TGTGCCAGCTCACCAGGGAGGGTTTCCTACAATGAGCAGTTCTTC,CASSPGRVSYNEQFF
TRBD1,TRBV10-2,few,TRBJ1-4,TGCGCCAGCAGTGAGACAGGGGGATGGGGTGCAACTAATGAAAAACTGTTTTTT,CASSETGGWGATNEKLFF
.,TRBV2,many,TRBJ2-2,TGTGCCAGCAGTGAGACGCGGTACAGTACCTTCGGGGAGCTGTTTTTT,CASSETRYSTFGELFF
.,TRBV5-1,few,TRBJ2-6,TGCGCCAGCAGCTTGGTGGTCAGCTCAAGCTCTGGGGCCAACGTCCTGACTTTC,CASSLVVSSSSGANVLTF
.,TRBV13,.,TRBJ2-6,TGTGCCAGCAGCGGAGAGGATTCTGGGGCCAACGTCCTGACTTTC,CASSGEDSGANVLTF
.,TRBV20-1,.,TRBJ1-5,TGCAGCGTCCTCGCCGGACACAGCAATCAGCCCCAGCATTTT,CSVLAGHSNQPQHF
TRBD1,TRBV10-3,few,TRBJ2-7,TGTGCCATCAGTGACCCCGTTAACTCAGGGACAGGTTACGAGCAGTACTTC,CAISDPVNSGTGYEQYF
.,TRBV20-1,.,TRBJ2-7,TGCAGTGCTAGAGATTGGCGGGCTTCGTCCTACGAGCAGTACTTC,CSARDWRASSYEQYF
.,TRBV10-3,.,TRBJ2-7,TGTGCCATCAGTGAACCCCGGGACGACTACGAGCAGTACTTC,CAISEPRDDYEQYF
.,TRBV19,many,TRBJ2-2,TGTGCCAGTAGTGGGGGTCAGATCTTACCGGGGGAGCTGTTTTTT,CASSGGQILPGELFF
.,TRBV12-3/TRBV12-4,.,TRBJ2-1,TGTGCCAGCAAGCCCCTAGCAGATCAGCACAATGAGCAGTTCTTC,CASKPLADQHNEQFF
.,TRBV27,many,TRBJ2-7,TGTGCCAGCAGTACTGGGCCGGGGAACTTACAGGAGTACTTC,CASSTGPGNLQEYF
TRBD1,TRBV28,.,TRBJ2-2,TGTGCCAGCAATACCGGGACAGGGACCGGGGAGCTGTTTTTT,CASNTGTGTGELFF
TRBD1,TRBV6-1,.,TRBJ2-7,TGTGCCAGCAACCCTACAGGGGCGGACGAGCAGTACTTC,CASNPTGADEQYF
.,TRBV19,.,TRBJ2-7,TGTGCCAACCGCACCTGGACCGAGGGAGGCTACGAGCAGTACTTC,CANRTWTEGGYEQYF
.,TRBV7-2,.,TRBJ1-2,TGTGCCAGCAGCGTAGGTGAGGAGGCACGTGGCTACACCTTC,CASSVGEEARGYTF
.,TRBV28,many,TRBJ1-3,TGTGCCAGCAGTCCGCCCGGACAGATCTCTGGAAACACCATATATTTT,CASSPPGQISGNTIYF
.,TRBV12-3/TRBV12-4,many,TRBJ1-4,TGTGCCAGCAGTGGGGAGGGCAGGGGAGTAACTAATGAAAAACTGTTTTTT,CASSGEGRGVTNEKLFF
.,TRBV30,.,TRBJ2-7,TGTGCCTGGGCGCTGGGGGCGGCGGGGTCCTACGAGCAGTACTTC,CAWALGAAGSYEQYF
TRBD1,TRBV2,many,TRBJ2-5,TGTGCCAGCAGTGCGGCCAGGGGGTCAGAGACCCAGTACTTC,CASSAARGSETQYF